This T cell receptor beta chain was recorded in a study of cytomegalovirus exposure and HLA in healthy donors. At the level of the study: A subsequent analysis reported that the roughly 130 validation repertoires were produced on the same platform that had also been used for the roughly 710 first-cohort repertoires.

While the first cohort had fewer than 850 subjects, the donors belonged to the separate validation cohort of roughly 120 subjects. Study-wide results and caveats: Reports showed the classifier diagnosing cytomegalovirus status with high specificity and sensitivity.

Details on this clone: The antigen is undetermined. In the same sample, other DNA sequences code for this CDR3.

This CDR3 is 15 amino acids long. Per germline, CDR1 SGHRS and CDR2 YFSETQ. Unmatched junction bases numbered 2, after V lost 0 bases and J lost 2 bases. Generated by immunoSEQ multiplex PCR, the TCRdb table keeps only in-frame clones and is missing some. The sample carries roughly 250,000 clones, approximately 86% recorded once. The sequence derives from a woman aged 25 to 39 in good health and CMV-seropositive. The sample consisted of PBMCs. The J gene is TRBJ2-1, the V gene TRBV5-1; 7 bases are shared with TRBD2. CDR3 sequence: CASSLEGGTYNEQFF. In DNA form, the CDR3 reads TGCGCCAGCAGCTTGGAGGGAGGGACCTACAATGAGCAGTTCTTC.